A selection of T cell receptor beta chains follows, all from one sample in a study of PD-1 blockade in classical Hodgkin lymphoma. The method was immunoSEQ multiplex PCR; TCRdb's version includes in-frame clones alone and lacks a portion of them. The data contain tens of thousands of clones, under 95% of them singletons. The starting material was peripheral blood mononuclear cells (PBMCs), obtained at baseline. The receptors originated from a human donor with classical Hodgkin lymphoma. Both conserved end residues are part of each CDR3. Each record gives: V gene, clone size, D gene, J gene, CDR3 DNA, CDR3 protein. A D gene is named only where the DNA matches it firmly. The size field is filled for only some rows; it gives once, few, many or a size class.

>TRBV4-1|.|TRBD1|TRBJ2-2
TGCGCCAGCAGCCAAGGGACAGGGAACACCGGGGAGCTGTTTTTT
CASSQGTGNTGELFF
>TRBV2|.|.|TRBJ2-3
TGTGCCAGCAGGACTTGGGGCGAGGCAGATACGCAGTATTTT
CASRTWGEADTQYF
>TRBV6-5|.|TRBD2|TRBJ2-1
TGTGCCAGCTCTAGCGGGAGCCATGAGCAGTTCTTC
CASSSGSHEQFF
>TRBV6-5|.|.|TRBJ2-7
TGTGCCAGCAGCCCCCAGGCGGAGACTGAGGACGAGCAGTACTTC
CASSPQAETEDEQYF
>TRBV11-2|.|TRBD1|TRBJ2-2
TGTGCCAGCAGCCAGGGGACAGGGGGGAACACCGGGGAGCTGTTTTTT
CASSQGTGGNTGELFF
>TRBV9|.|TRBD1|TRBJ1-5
TGTGCCAGCACCGTGGACAGGGGCCCTGCTGGAAGTCAGCCCCAGCATTTT
CASTVDRGPAGSQPQHF
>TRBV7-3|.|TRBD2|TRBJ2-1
TGTGCCAGCAGCTCCAGGGGCGGGAGACTAGCGGGAGGGCCGTTAAATGAGCAGTTCTTC
CASSSRGGRLAGGPLNEQFF
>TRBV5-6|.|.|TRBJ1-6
TGTGCCAGCAGCCGACCATTGGGGAATTCACCCCTCCACTTT
CASSRPLGNSPLHF
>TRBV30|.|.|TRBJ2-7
TGTGCCTGGAGTCAGGGGAATTGGTACGAGCAGTACTTC
CAWSQGNWYEQYF
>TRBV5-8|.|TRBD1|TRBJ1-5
TGTGCCAGCAGCTTGTTGGACAGGGCGAATCAGCCCCAGCATTTT
CASSLLDRANQPQHF
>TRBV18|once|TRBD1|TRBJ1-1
TGTGCCAGCTCGCCCCAGAAGGGGGCGAACACTGAAGCTTTCTTT
CASSPQKGANTEAFF
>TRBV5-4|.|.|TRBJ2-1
TGTGCCAGCAGCCTAGGACAGAGCCCTACCAATGAGCAGTTCTTC
CASSLGQSPTNEQFF
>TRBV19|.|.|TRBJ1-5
TGTGCCAGTAGTATAGATTCCGACAGCAACAATCAGCCCCAGCATTTT
CASSIDSDSNNQPQHF
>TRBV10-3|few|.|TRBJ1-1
TGTGCCATCAGTCAGGGAGGGAGGGGGAACACTGAAGCTTTCTTT
CAISQGGRGNTEAFF
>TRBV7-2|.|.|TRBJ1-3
TGTGCCAGCAGCCGAACGCAGGGCTCTGGAAACACCATATATTTT
CASSRTQGSGNTIYF
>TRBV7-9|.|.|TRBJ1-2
TGTGCCAGCTTCCGGGGGCTTAACTATGGCTACACCTTC
CASFRGLNYGYTF
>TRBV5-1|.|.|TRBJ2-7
TGCGCCAGCGGCCCCCCGGGCTACGAGCAGTACTTC
CASGPPGYEQYF
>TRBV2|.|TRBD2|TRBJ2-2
TGTGCCATCCTAATAGCGGGGGGGCACACCGGGGAGCTGTTTTTT
CAILIAGGHTGELFF
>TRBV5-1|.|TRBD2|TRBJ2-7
TGCGCCAGCAGCTTGGGGACTAGCGGGAGGAACGAGCAGTACTTC
CASSLGTSGRNEQYF
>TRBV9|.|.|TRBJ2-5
TGTGCCAGCAGCGTAGGCGCGTTGGACTTCGGGACCCAGTACTTC
CASSVGALDFGTQYF